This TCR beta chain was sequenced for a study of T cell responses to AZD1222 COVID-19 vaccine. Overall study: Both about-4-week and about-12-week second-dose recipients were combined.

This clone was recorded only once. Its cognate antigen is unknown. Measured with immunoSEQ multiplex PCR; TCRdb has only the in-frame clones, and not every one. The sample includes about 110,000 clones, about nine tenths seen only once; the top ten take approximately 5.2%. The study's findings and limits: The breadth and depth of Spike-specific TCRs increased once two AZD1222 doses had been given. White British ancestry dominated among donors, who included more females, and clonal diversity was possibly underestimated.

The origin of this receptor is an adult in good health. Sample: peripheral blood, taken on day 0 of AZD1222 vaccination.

In DNA form, the CDR3 reads TGTGCCAGTAGTATGTACAGGGGTTCCTTCACCGGGGAGCTGTTTTTT. Amino acid sequence: CASSMYRGSFTGELFF. The rearrangement uses TRBV19 and TRBJ2-2, with 7 bases matching TRBD1. This CDR3 has 16 residues. The germline gives CDR1 LNHDA, CDR2 SQIVND (reference sequence). Trimming at V came to 3 bases and at J to 4 bases, leaving 8 bases not matched to a gene. Combining the CDR3 with reference TRBV19 and TRBJ2-2 gives the whole variable domain DGGITQSPKYLFRKEGQNVTLSCEQNLNHDAMYWYRQDPGQGLRLIYYSQIVNDFQKGDIAEGYSVSREKKESFPLTVTSAQKNPTAFYLCASSMYRGSFTGELFFGEGSRLTVL.